The T cell receptor beta chain under discussion was sequenced for a study of identical twins. Study-wide results and caveats: Monozygotic twins shared more out-of-frame TCR alpha than recombination models predicted. High-abundance cord blood beta clonotypes had fewer insertions; memory repertoires showed none.

The V end lost 4 bases, the J end lost 7 bases, and 10 bases lay between the germline ends. The CDR3 has 12 residues. From germline, CDR1 is SNHLY and CDR2 FYNNEI. Healthy Caucasian donors formed the entire cohort. To note about this clonotype: Its antigen remains unidentified.

A universal primer site arose from template switching, and cDNA bore unique molecular identifiers. TCRdb passed the 5' RACE reads through MiXCR, listing each CDR3 protein once. This table has under 500,000 distinct CDR3 sequences, roughly an eighth appearing once. The same data also went into a second study, on yellow fever vaccine responses in identical twins.

The chain uses TRBV2 and TRBJ1-2; no clear D. Sequenced material: CD4+ T cells sorted from blood. This TCR derives from a young woman in good health. The CDR3 DNA reads TGTGCCAGCAGTGGGTCGGGAAGTGGCTACACCTTC. The encoded protein is CASSGSGSGYTF.